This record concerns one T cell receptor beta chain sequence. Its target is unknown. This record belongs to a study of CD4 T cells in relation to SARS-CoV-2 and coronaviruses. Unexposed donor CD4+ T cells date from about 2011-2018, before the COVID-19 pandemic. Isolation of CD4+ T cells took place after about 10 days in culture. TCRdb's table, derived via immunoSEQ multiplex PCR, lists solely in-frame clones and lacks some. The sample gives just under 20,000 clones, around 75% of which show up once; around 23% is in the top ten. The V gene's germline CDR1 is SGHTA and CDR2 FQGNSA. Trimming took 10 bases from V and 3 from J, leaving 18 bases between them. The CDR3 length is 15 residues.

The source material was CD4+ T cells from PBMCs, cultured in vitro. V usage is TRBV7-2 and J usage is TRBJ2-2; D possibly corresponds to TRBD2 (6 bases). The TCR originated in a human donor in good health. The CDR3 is CATKRGGADTGELFF. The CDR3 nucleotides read TGTGCCACCAAACGAGGCGGGGCTGACACCGGGGAGCTGTTTTTT.